Shown below are 24 T cell receptor beta chains from a single sample sequenced in a study of identical twins (dated by TCRdb to between 2015 and 2016). The library was produced with 5' RACE. Sequencing used an Illumina HiSeq 2000. Starting from the raw public reads, TCRdb applied fastp trimming at Q25, assembled clones with MiXCR and retained in-frame beta chains. CDR3 protein sequences are deduplicated, and each keeps its most common genes and DNA. The sample includes 450,000 to 650,000 distinct CDR3 sequences, with 9.5% to 10% observed a single time. Under 3.5% of the sample rests with the top ten. These same data were also listed under a study on yellow fever vaccine responses in identical twins.

Sequencing was performed on PBMCs. The source is a woman aged 18-29 years in good health.

V gene TRBV4-3 combines with J gene TRBJ2-1; D ambiguous. The CDR3 is made up of 14 amino acids. In germline, CDR1 is LGHNA, CDR2 YSLEER. Trimming pared 2 bases from V and 7 bases from J, leaving 12 bases between. The CDR3 reads CASSQIMSLNEQFF. As DNA, the CDR3 is TGCGCCAGCAGCCAAATAATGAGTCTGAATGAGCAGTTCTTC.

The V call is TRBV7-3, the J call TRBJ2-1, with 8 bases lining up with TRBD2. CDR3 length: 16 residues. After removal of 2 bases from V and 10 bases from J, the junction contained 13 bases not matched to a gene. Germline loops: CDR1 SGHTA, CDR2 FQGTGA. The CDR3 protein is CASSLSQAGGVTEQFF. As DNA, the CDR3 is TGTGCCAGCAGCTTATCCCAGGCGGGGGGAGTGACCGAGCAGTTCTTC.

This clonotype was seen only a few times. The chain is built from TRBV6-5 and TRBJ2-3; the D gene could be TRBD1 or TRBD2 (5 bases each). This CDR3 is 18 amino acids long. The V gene's germline CDR1 is MNHEY and CDR2 SVGAGI. The V end was cut by 2 bases, the J end by 0 bases, with 18 bases between. CDR3 sequence (DNA): TGTGCCAGCAGTTACGCCTTCCGAACGGGACCCAGCACAGATACGCAGTATTTT. The encoded protein is CASSYAFRTGPSTDTQYF.

This clonotype was counted only a few times. The chain carries TRBV12-3 or TRBV12-4 and TRBJ1-2; 7 bases are a match to TRBD1. This CDR3 is 13 amino acids long. V lost 6 bases to trimming and J lost 10 bases; unmatched junction nucleotides: 11. The CDR3 DNA reads TGTGCCAGCAGGCGTACAGGGGATCCGGCCTACACCTTC. Its protein is CASRRTGDPAYTF.

This clonotype was found many times. The CDR3, as DNA: TGTGCCAGCAGTTTACCGGGTGGCGAGCAGTACTTC. Translating it yields CASSLPGGEQYF. V usage is TRBV27 and J usage is TRBJ2-7, with no clear D. CDR1 is MNHEY, CDR2 SMNVEV, per germline (reference sequence). The CDR3 is 12 residues long. Trimming took off 2 bases at V and 6 bases at J, with 8 bases between the two ends.

This clonotype was counted many times. V and J are TRBV18 and TRBJ2-5; D is undetermined. The CDR3 totals 16 residues. Germline V lookup: CDR1 KGHSH, CDR2 LQKENI. V lost 3 bases to trimming and J lost 0 bases, with 14 bases between them. The CDR3 reads CASSPPVASHQETQYF. DNA for the CDR3: TGTGCCAGCTCACCGCCCGTAGCAAGCCACCAAGAGACCCAGTACTTC. Looking up the rest from reference TRBV18 and TRBJ2-5 gives the full variable domain: NAGVMQNPRHLVRRRGQEARLRCSPMKGHSHVYWYRQLPEEGLKFMVYLQKENIIDESGMPKERFSAEFPKEGPSILRIQQVVRGDSAAYFCASSPPVASHQETQYFGPGTRLLVL.

There are many counts of this clonotype. This chain connects TRBV20-1 to TRBJ2-2; the match to TRBD2 covers 8 bases. The CDR3 spans 16 residues. Germline V gives CDR1 DFQATT, CDR2 SNEGSKA (reference sequence). V trimming: 3 bases; J trimming: 6 bases; junction bases outside the gene matches: 12. The CDR3 protein is CSASPSGTSTAGELFF. In nucleotides, the CDR3 is TGCAGTGCTAGCCCCTCCGGGACTAGTACCGCCGGGGAGCTGTTTTTT.

This clonotype was seen a few times. This chain uses TRBV12-3 or TRBV12-4 with TRBJ2-3, with a tentative D call TRBD2 (6 bases). V lost 4 bases and J lost 2, with 19 bases in between. This CDR3 is built from 17 residues. CDR3 bases: TGTGCCAGCAGTTCCCCCCTTGCGGGGACTTTCACAGATACGCAGTATTTT. Its translation is CASSSPLAGTFTDTQYF.

The chain recombines TRBV6-1 with TRBJ2-5; 12 nucleotides agree with TRBD2. The CDR3 runs to 16 residues. V gave up 6 bases and J gave up 5 bases; unmatched junction bases: 10. Germline V CDR1 and CDR2: MNHNS, SASEGT. CDR3 coding DNA: TGTGCCAGCAGAGCGCTAGCGGGAGGGCCCTACGAGACCCAGTACTTC. This codes for CASRALAGGPYETQYF.

The sample holds a few counts of this clonotype. The genes are TRBV6-1 and TRBJ2-1; 8 nucleotides agree with TRBD2. The CDR3 has 17 residues. The junction had 13 bases not matched to a gene; V was cut back by 2 bases and J by 7 bases. From germline, CDR1 is MNHNS and CDR2 SASEGT. This chain's CDR3 is CASSEFLGGAERNEQFF. The CDR3 DNA reads TGTGCCAGCAGTGAATTCCTCGGGGGGGCCGAGAGGAATGAGCAGTTCTTC.

This clonotype has more than one count but fewer than ten. The genes are TRBV6-1 and TRBJ2-2, with TRBD2 identical over 14 bases. The CDR3 has 16 residues. In germline, CDR1 is MNHNS, CDR2 SASEGT. Trimming at V came to 7 bases and at J to 8 bases, leaving 9 bases not matched to a gene. CDR3 nucleotide sequence: TGTGCCAGCACCTTGGGGACTAGCGGGGGACGGGGGGAGCTGTTTTTT. Residues: CASTLGTSGGRGELFF.

This clonotype was counted between two and nine times. The chain has TRBV20-1 and TRBJ2-1; D not certain. The CDR3 has 10 amino acids. Germline V CDR1 and CDR2: DFQATT, SNEGSKA (reference sequence). V shed 5 bases and J shed 8 bases, with 7 bases lying between them. The CDR3 spells CSARLDEQFF. The CDR3 DNA is TGCAGTGCTCGACTCGATGAGCAGTTCTTC.

In its sample, this clonotype was seen a few times. This rearrangement joins TRBV4-3 to TRBJ2-5; maybe TRBD2 (5 bases). The germline V and J ends were trimmed by 1 base and 5 bases, with 8 bases remaining between them. The germline CDR1 and CDR2 sequences are LGHNA and YSLEER. The CDR3 is 13 amino acids. The DNA for the CDR3 is TGCGCCAGCAGCCAAGCACTAGTGGAGACCCAGTACTTC. Amino acid sequence: CASSQALVETQYF.

The CDR3 region is CAWSPSQVRTDTQYF. CDR3 coding DNA: TGTGCCTGGAGTCCGTCCCAAGTCCGCACAGATACGCAGTATTTT. V and J are TRBV30 and TRBJ2-3; unclear D gene. Looked up from germline, CDR1 is GTSNPN and CDR2 is SVGIG (reference sequence). The V end was cut by 2 bases, the J end by 1 base, with 13 bases between. CDR3 length: 15 residues.

The table lists this clonotype with many counts. The chain uses TRBV12-3 or TRBV12-4 and TRBJ1-3, with 8 bases identical to TRBD1. The CDR3 consists of 14 residues. With V trimmed by 6 bases and J by 2 bases, 3 bases remained unmatched. The CDR3 reads CASSLDRAGNTIYF. In nucleotides, the CDR3 is TGTGCCAGCAGCCTGGACAGGGCTGGAAACACCATATATTTT.

The genes are TRBV30 and TRBJ2-2; unclear D gene. The V gene lost 4 bases and the J gene lost 2 bases, with 11 bases spanning the gap. CDR1 and CDR2 (germline): GTSNPN, SVGIG (reference sequence). The CDR3 spans 14 residues. Here the CDR3 DNA reads TGTGCCTGGACAGGCGGCATAAACACCGGGGAGCTGTTTTTT. Its protein product is CAWTGGINTGELFF.

The rearrangement uses TRBV6-5 and TRBJ2-5; D uncertain. V lost 0 bases and J 2 bases, leaving 19 bases between the germline ends. The CDR3 runs 18 residues. Germline CDR1 is MNHEY and CDR2 is SVGAGI. The CDR3 protein is CASSYSFDGFLGQETQYF. CDR3 DNA sequence: TGTGCCAGCAGTTACTCGTTTGATGGTTTCTTAGGTCAAGAGACCCAGTACTTC.

This clonotype occurred many times. The chain carries TRBV29-1 and TRBJ2-7; D tentatively fits TRBD1 or TRBD2 (6 bases each). CDR3 length equals 16 residues. Trimming took off 7 bases at V and 6 bases at J, with 28 bases between the two ends. Germline V gene data show CDR1 as SQVTM and CDR2 as ANQGSEA. The CDR3 sequence is CSAHEGGQGIWGEQYF. The DNA for the CDR3 is TGCAGCGCTCATGAAGGGGGGCAGGGCATTTGGGGCGAGCAGTACTTC.

J is TRBJ2-3 and V is TRBV19, with D tentatively TRBD1 (5 bases). Looked up from germline, CDR1 is LNHDA and CDR2 is SQIVND (reference sequence). The CDR3 is made up of 17 amino acids. Trimming stripped 5 bases from V and 4 bases from J, with 22 bases between. The DNA of the CDR3 is TGTGCCAGTAGTTCGAACAGAAACAGGTTCTACGCAGATACGCAGTATTTT. Translated, it gives CASSSNRNRFYADTQYF.

This clonotype was observed many times. This rearrangement joins TRBV7-3 to TRBJ2-7, with D unclear. The germline V gene encodes CDR1 SGHTA and CDR2 FQGTGA. The CDR3 runs to 13 residues. With 0 bases removed from V and 4 bases from J, the gap between germline ends came to 7 bases. CDR3: CASSLTPSYEQYF. Here the CDR3 DNA reads TGTGCCAGCAGCTTAACCCCCTCTTACGAGCAGTACTTC.

The chain joins TRBV13 to TRBJ2-7; D might be TRBD2 (5 bases). CDR1 and CDR2 from the germline V gene are PRHDT and FYEKMQ (reference sequence). This CDR3 has 13 amino acids. V lost 0 bases to trimming and J lost 7 bases, with 10 bases between them. CDR3 DNA: TGTGCCAGCAGCTTAGGCCGGGGAAGGGAGCAGTACTTC. Encoded protein: CASSLGRGREQYF.

The chain combines TRBV29-1 with TRBJ2-1; D remains unclear. CDR1 and CDR2 (germline): SQVTM, ANQGSEA. This CDR3 comprises 14 residues. Trimming took off 8 bases at V and 1 base at J, with 15 bases between the two ends. Here the CDR3 reads CSLYRDISYNEQFF. CDR3 in DNA: TGCAGCCTCTACCGAGACATTTCCTACAATGAGCAGTTCTTC.

This chain links TRBV11-2 with TRBJ2-7, with 8 bases that match TRBD1. This CDR3 has 14 residues. V shed 2 bases, J shed 3 bases, and the junction held 3 bases outside the gene matches. Germline values: CDR1 SGHAT, CDR2 FQNNGV. The CDR3 bases are TGTGCCAGCAGCTTACGGACAGGGCACTACGAGCAGTACTTC. Amino acids: CASSLRTGHYEQYF.

The J gene is TRBJ2-2, the V gene TRBV3-1; D might be TRBD1 or TRBD2, each matching 5 bases. Trimming pared 4 bases from V and 1 base from J, leaving 10 bases between. CDR1 LGHDT and CDR2 YNNKEL come from the germline V gene (reference sequence). The CDR3 sequence is 15 residues long. The CDR3 loop reads CASSLGPWNTGELFF. The CDR3, as DNA: TGTGCCAGCAGCCTGGGACCCTGGAACACCGGGGAGCTGTTTTTT.